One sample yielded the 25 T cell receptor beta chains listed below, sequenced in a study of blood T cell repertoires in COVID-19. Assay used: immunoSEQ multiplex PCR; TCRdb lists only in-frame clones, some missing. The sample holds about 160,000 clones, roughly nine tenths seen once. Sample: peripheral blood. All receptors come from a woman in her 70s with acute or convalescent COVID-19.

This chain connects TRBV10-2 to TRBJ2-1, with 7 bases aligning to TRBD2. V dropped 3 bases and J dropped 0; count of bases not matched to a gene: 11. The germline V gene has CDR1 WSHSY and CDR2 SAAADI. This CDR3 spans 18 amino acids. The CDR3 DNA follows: TGCGCCAGCAGTGATCCGGGACTACCCCACCGCTCCTACAATGAGCAGTTCTTC. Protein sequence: CASSDPGLPHRSYNEQFF.

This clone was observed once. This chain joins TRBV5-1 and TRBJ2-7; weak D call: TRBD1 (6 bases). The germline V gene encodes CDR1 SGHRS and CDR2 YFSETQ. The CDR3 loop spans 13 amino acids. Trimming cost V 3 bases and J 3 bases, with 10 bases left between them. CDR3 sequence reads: CASSWDTNYEQYF. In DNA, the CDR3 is TGCGCCAGCAGCTGGGACACCAACTACGAGCAGTACTTC.

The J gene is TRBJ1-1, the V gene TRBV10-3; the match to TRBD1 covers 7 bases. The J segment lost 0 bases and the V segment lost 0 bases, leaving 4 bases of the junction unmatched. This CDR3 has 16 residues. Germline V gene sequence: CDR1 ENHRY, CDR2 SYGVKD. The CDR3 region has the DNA TGTGCCATCAGTGAGTCCAGACAGGGTGTGAACACTGAAGCTTTCTTT. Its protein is CAISESRQGVNTEAFF.

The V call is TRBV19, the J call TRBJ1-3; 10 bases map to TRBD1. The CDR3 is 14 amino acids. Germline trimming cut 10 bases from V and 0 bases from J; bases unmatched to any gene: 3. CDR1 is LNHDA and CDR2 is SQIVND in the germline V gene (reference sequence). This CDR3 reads CATGTGVSGNTIYF. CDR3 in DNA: TGTGCCACCGGGACAGGGGTCTCTGGAAACACCATATATTTT.

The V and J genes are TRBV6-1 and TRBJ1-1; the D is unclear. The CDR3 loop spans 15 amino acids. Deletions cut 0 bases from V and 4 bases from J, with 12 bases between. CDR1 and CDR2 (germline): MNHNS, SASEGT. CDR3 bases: TGTGCCAGCAGTGAAGCCATAGCATCTGCCACTGAAGCTTTCTTT. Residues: CASSEAIASATEAFF.

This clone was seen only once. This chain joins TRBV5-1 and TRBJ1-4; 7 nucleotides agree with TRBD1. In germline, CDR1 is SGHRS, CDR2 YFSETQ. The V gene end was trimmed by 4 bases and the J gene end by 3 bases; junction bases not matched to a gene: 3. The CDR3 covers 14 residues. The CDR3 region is CASSRTGPNEKLFF. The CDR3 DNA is TGCGCCAGCAGCAGGACAGGCCCTAATGAAAAACTGTTTTTT.

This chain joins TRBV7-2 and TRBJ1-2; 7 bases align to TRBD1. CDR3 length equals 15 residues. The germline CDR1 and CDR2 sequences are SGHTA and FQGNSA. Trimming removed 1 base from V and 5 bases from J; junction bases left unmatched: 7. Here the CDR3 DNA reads TGTGCCAGCAGCTTAGATGACAGGGAGAGATATGGCTACACCTTC. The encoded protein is CASSLDDRERYGYTF.

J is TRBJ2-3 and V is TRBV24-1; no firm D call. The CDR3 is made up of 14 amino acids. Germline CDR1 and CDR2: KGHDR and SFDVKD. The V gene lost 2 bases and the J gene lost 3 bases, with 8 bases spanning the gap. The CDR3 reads CATSDYYVTDTQYF. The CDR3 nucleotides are TGTGCCACCAGTGATTATTATGTTACAGATACGCAGTATTTT.

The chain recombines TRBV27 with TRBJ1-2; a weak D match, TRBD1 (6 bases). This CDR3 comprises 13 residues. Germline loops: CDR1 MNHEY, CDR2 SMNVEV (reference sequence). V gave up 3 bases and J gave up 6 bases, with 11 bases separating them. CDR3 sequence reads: CASSFTGSHGYTF. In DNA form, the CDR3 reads TGTGCCAGCAGTTTTACAGGGTCCCATGGCTACACCTTC.

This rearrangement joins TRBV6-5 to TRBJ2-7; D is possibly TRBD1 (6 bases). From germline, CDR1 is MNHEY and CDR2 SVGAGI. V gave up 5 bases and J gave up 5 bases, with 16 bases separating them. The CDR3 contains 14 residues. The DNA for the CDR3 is TGTGCCAGCAGTATCGGACAGCTCAGGGACGAGCAGTACTTC. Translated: CASSIGQLRDEQYF.

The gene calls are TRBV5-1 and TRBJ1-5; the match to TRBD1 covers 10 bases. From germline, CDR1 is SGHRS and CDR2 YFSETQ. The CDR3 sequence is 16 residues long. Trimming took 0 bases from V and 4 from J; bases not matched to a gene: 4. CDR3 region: CASSLGGTGVNQPQHF. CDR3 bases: TGCGCCAGCAGCTTGGGGGGGACAGGGGTGAATCAGCCCCAGCATTTT.

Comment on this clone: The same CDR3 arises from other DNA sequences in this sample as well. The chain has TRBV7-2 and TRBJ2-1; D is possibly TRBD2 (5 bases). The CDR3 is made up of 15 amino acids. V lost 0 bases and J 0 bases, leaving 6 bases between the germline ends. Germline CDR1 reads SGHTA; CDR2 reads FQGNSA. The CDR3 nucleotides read TGTGCCAGCAGCTTAGCGGGGAGCTCCTACAATGAGCAGTTCTTC. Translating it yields CASSLAGSSYNEQFF.

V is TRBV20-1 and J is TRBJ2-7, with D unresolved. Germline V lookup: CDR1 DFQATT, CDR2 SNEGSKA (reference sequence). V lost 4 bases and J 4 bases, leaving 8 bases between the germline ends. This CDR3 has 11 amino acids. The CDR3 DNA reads TGCAGTGCTATCGACAAGTACGAGCAGTACTTC. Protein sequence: CSAIDKYEQYF.

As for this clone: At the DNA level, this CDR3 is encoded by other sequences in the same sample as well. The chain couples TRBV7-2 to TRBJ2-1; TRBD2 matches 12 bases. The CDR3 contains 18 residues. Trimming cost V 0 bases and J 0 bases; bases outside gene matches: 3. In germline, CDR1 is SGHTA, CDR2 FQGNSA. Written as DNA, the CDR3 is TGTGCCAGCAGCTTAGCAGCTAGCGGGGGGGGCTCCTACAATGAGCAGTTCTTC. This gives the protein CASSLAASGGGSYNEQFF.

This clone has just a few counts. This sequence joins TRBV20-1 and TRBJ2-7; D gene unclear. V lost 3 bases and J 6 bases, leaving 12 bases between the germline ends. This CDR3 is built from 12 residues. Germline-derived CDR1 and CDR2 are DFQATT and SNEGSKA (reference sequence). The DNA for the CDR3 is TGCAGTGCTAGTACGGAGAGGTTCGAGCAGTACTTC. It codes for CSASTERFEQYF.

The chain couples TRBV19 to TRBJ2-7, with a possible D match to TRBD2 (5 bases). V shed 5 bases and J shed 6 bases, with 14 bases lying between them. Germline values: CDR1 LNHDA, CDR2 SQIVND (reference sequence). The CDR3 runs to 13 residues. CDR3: CASSSPHRGEQYF. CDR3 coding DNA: TGTGCCAGTAGTTCCCCACACCGGGGCGAGCAGTACTTC.

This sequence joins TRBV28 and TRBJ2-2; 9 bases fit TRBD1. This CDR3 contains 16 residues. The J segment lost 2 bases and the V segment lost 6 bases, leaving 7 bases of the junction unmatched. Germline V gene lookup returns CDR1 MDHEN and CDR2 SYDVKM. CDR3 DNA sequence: TGTGCCAGCAGAACCGGGACAGGGCTAAACACCGGGGAGCTGTTTTTT. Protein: CASRTGTGLNTGELFF.

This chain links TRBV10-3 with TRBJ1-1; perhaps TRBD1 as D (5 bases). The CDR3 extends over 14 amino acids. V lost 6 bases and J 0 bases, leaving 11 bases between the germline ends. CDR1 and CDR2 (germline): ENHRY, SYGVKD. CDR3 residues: CAISSDSMNTEAFF. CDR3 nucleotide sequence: TGTGCCATCAGCTCAGACAGCATGAACACTGAAGCTTTCTTT.

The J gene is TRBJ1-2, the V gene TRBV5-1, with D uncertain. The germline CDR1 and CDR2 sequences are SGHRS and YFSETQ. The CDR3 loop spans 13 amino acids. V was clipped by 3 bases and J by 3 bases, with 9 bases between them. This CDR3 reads CASSWAIDYGYTF. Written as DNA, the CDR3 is TGCGCCAGCAGCTGGGCTATTGACTATGGCTACACCTTC.

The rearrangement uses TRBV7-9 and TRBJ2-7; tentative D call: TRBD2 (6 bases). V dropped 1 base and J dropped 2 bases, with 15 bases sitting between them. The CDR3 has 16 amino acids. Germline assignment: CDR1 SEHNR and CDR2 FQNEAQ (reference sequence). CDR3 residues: CASSLDSGTYPYEQYF. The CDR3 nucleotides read TGTGCCAGCAGCTTAGATTCTGGGACTTACCCCTACGAGCAGTACTTC.

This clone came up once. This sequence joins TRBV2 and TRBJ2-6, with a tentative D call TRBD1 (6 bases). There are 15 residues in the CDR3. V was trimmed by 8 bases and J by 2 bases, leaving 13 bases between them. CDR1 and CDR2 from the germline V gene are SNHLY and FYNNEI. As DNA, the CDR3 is TGTGCCAGCGACTCTTACAGGGCTGGGGCCAACGTCCTGACTTTC. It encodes CASDSYRAGANVLTF.

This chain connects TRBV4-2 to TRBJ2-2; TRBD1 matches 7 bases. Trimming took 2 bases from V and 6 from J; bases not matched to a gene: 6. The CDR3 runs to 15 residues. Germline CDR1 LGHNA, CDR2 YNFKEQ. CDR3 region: CASSQSGGGAGELFF. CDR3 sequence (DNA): TGTGCCAGCAGCCAATCAGGGGGTGGCGCCGGGGAGCTGTTTTTT.

The CDR3 region has the DNA TGTGCCAGCAGTTATGGGGGACAGGGGCAGAAAAACATTCAGTACTTC. It encodes CASSYGGQGQKNIQYF. This sequence joins TRBV6-6 and TRBJ2-4, with TRBD1 identical over 10 bases. The germline gives CDR1 MNHNY, CDR2 SVGAGI (reference sequence). CDR3 length: 16 amino acids. V lost 3 bases to trimming and J lost 4 bases; unmatched junction nucleotides: 6.

Here the CDR3 reads CASKTRDRFYEQYF. The CDR3 nucleotides are TGTGCCAGCAAGACCCGGGACAGATTCTACGAGCAGTACTTC. The chain employs TRBV27 and TRBJ2-7; 7 bases line up with TRBD1. Germline CDR1 reads MNHEY; CDR2 reads SMNVEV (reference sequence). V lost 7 bases to trimming and J lost 3 bases; unmatched junction nucleotides: 9. The CDR3 covers 14 residues.

CDR3 DNA: TGCGCCAGCGGGGCCGGGACAAATCCCACAGATACGCAGTATTTT. This gives the protein CASGAGTNPTDTQYF. The chain employs TRBV10-1 and TRBJ2-3, with D perhaps TRBD1 (6 bases). The V gene's germline CDR1 is WNHNN and CDR2 SYGVQD (reference sequence). V was pared by 8 bases and J by 2 bases, with 17 bases between. This CDR3 comprises 15 residues.